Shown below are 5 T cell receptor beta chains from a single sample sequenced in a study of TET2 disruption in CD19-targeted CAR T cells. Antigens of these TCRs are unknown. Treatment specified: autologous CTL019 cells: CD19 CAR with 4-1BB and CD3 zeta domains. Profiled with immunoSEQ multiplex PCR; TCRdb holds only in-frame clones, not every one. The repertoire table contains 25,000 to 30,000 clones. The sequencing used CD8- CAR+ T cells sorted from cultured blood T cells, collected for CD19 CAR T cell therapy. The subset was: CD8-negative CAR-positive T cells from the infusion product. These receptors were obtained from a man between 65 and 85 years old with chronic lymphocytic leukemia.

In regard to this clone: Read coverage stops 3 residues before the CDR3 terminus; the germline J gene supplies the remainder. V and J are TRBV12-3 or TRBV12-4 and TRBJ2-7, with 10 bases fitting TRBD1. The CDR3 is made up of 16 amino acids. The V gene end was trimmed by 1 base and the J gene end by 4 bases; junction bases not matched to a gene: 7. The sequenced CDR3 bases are TGTGCCAGCAGTTTAGAGGGACAGGGGAATTCGTACGAG. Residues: CASSLEGQGNSYE. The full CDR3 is CASSLEGQGNSYEQYF.

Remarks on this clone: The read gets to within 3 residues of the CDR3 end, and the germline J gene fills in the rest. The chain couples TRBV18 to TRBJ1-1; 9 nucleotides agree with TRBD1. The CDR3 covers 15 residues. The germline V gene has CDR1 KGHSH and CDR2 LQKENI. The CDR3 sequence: CASSPAGTGTYEAFF. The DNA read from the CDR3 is TGTGCCAGCTCACCAGCCGGGACAGGGACCTACGAG.

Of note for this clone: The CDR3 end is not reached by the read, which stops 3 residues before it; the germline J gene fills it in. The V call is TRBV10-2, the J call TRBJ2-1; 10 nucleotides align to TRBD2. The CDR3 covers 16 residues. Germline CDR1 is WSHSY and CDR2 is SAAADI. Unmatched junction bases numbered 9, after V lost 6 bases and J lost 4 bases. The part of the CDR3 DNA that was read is TGCGCCAGCAGCGACCTAGCGGGGGCCTCTTACAATGAG. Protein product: CASSDLAGASYNE. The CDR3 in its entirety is CASSDLAGASYNEQFF.

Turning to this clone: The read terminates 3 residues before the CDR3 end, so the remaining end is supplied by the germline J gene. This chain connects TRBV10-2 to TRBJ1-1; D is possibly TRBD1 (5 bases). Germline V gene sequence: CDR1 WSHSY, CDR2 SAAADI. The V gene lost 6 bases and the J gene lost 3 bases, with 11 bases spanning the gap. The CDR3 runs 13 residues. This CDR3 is CASSREGYTEAFF. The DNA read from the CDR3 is TGCGCCAGCAGCAGGGAGGGTTACACTGAA.

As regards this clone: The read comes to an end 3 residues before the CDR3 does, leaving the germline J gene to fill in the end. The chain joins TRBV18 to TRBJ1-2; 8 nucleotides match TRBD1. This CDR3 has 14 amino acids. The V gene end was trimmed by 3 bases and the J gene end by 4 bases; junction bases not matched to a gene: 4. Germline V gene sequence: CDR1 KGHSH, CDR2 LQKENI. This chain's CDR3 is CASSPGQVTYGYTF. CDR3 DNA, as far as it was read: TGTGCCAGCTCACCGGGACAGGTTACCTATGGC.